A single sample gave rise to the 13 T cell receptor beta chains below, sequenced in a study of cytomegalovirus exposure and HLA in healthy donors. The study ran its PCR with 60 Vbeta and 13 Jbeta primers. Repertoires were generated with immunoSEQ multiplex PCR, while TCRdb's copy carries only in-frame clones and drops some. The sample has 150,000 or so clones; approximately 78% are singletons. Material for sequencing was PBMCs. These receptors all come from a woman aged 18-35 years in good health and CMV-seronegative.

This clone was detected once. Here the CDR3 DNA reads TGCGCCAGCAGCTTTAAGCGGCCGAGCTCCTACAATGAGCAGTTCTTC. The encoded protein is CASSFKRPSSYNEQFF. V and J are TRBV5-1 and TRBJ2-1; maybe TRBD2 (5 bases). Trimming shortened V by 2 bases and J by 0 bases, and 12 bases separated the two germline ends. CDR1 and CDR2 from the germline V gene are SGHRS and YFSETQ. The CDR3 runs to 16 residues.

This clone was seen a single time. J is TRBJ2-7 and V is TRBV28; 8 bases line up with TRBD1. Looked up from germline, CDR1 is MDHEN and CDR2 is SYDVKM. Losses at the gene ends were 5 bases for V and 1 base for J; bases not matched to a gene: 16. The CDR3 has 18 amino acids. The CDR3 DNA sequence: TGTGCCAGCAGTCCCCCCGGGACAGGAAGGGGAGATTCCTACGAGCAGTACTTC. This sequence encodes CASSPPGTGRGDSYEQYF.

This chain joins TRBV18 and TRBJ1-4; the D gene is possibly TRBD1 (5 bases). CDR1 and CDR2 (germline): KGHSH, LQKENI. The CDR3 sequence is 13 residues long. V was cut by 3 bases and J by 6 bases, with 8 bases left in between. As DNA, the CDR3 is TGTGCCAGCTCACCTACGGGGGATGAAAAACTGTTTTTT. Protein product: CASSPTGDEKLFF.

Notes on this clone: The junction departs from germline at one end; a sequencing error may be responsible. This chain joins TRBV9 and TRBJ2-5; TRBD2 matches 7 bases. CDR1 and CDR2 from the germline V gene are SGDLS and YYNGEE. The CDR3 length is 13 residues. The CDR3 DNA reads as TGTGCCAGTAGCGGGCCCTACCAAGAGACCCAGTACTTC. Protein: CASSGPYQETQYF.

The DNA for the CDR3 is TGTGCCAGCAGCTTACCGGGACTCTACACCGGGGAGCTGTTTTTT. Its translation: CASSLPGLYTGELFF. The rearrangement links TRBV7-2 to TRBJ2-2; maybe TRBD2 (6 bases). V gave up 2 bases and J gave up 3 bases, with 10 bases separating them. The CDR3 covers 15 residues. From germline, CDR1 is SGHTA and CDR2 FQGNSA.

V usage is TRBV19 and J usage is TRBJ1-1, with D tentatively TRBD1 (6 bases). This CDR3 is built from 13 residues. The germline CDR1 and CDR2 sequences are LNHDA and SQIVND (reference sequence). The V and J ends lost 5 bases and 4 bases respectively, with 11 bases between them. In DNA form, the CDR3 reads TGTGCCAGTAGTGAACAGGGTGGCACTGAAGCTTTCTTT. This codes for CASSEQGGTEAFF.

The chain combines TRBV7-8 with TRBJ2-1; 10 nucleotides line up with TRBD2. CDR3 length: 17 residues. Losses at the gene ends were 5 bases for V and 0 bases for J; bases not matched to a gene: 7. The V gene's germline CDR1 is SGHVS and CDR2 FQNEAQ. DNA for the CDR3: TGTGCCAGCAGCACAGCGGGAGGGCTTAGCTCCTACAATGAGCAGTTCTTC. Amino acids: CASSTAGGLSSYNEQFF.

The chain recombines TRBV29-1 with TRBJ1-2; 9 positions match TRBD1. CDR1 is SQVTM, CDR2 ANQGSEA, per germline. The V and J ends lost 6 bases and 7 bases, in that order; junction bases with no gene match: 6. The CDR3 loop spans 12 amino acids. CDR3 in amino acids: CSVRQGESGYTF. CDR3 nucleotides: TGCAGCGTAAGACAGGGGGAGAGTGGCTACACCTTC.

The rearrangement uses TRBV10-3 and TRBJ2-7; 11 positions agree with TRBD2. Losses at the gene ends were 6 bases for V and 7 bases for J; bases not matched to a gene: 8. CDR3 length: 14 residues. Germline V gene lookup returns CDR1 ENHRY and CDR2 SYGVKD. This CDR3 reads CAISPTSGIWEQYF. The CDR3 region has the DNA TGTGCCATCAGCCCGACTAGCGGGATATGGGAGCAGTACTTC.

This chain connects TRBV5-4 to TRBJ2-7, with TRBD1 matching over 7 bases. The V segment lost 0 bases and the J segment 2 bases; nucleotides outside the gene matches: 2. The germline V gene encodes CDR1 SGHNT and CDR2 YYREEE (reference sequence). The CDR3 is 14 residues long. The CDR3 nucleotides read TGTGCCAGCAGCTTGGGACAGGGCCCCTACGAGCAGTACTTC. This gives the protein CASSLGQGPYEQYF.

DNA for the CDR3: TGTGCCAGCAGTGACGGTGGCGGGAGTTCATCGAATGAGCAGTTCTTC. Translated: CASSDGGGSSSNEQFF. The genes are TRBV6-1 and TRBJ2-1; 7 positions match TRBD2. Germline assignment: CDR1 MNHNS and CDR2 SASEGT. The CDR3 covers 16 residues. V was pared by 3 bases and J by 7 bases, with 12 bases of the junction left unmatched.

V is TRBV19 and J is TRBJ1-2; D gene unclear. The CDR3 contains 12 residues. Per the germline V gene, CDR1 is LNHDA and CDR2 is SQIVND (reference sequence). The ends were cut back, 3 bases at V and 3 bases at J, with 5 bases in the middle. CDR3 DNA: TGTGCCAGTAGTATTTCGGACTATGGCTACACCTTC. This translates into CASSISDYGYTF.

This clone was seen a handful of times. The chain couples TRBV6-6 to TRBJ2-2; TRBD1 matches at 10 bases. Losses at the gene ends were 6 bases for V and 4 bases for J; bases not matched to a gene: 5. Germline CDR1 and CDR2: MNHNY and SVGAGI (reference sequence). The CDR3 has 15 residues. The CDR3 protein is CASRPGQGSTGELFF. The CDR3 DNA sequence: TGTGCCAGCAGGCCGGGACAGGGGAGCACCGGGGAGCTGTTTTTT.